This T cell receptor (beta chain) was sequenced in a study of siplizumab effects on memory and regulatory T cells (dated by TCRdb to 2018 to 2020). A note on the overall study: Across about eight responder-stimulator pairs, mixed lymphocyte reactions were run as pairs, roughly 1 with siplizumab at 0.9 to 1 ug/mL and roughly 1 without drug. The study looked at the effect of siplizumab, an anti-CD2 antibody, on alloreactive T-cell subsets in allogeneic mixed lymphocyte reactions made from human PBMCs.

By sample share, this clone is medium-sized (0.01 to 0.1%). Its antigen remains undetermined. Base qualities are not provided; no much larger clone lies one nucleotide away. V is cut back by 4 bases and J by 5 bases, with 14 bases in the junction unmatched. The CDR3 contains 18 residues, cysteine and phenylalanine counted. Just the 54-base CDR3 DNA is kept, in frame starting at base 1. The CDR1 and CDR2 encoded by the germline V gene are SGHRS and YFSETQ. The library was obtained by the immunoSEQ multiplex PCR assay. The deep sequencing platform assayed approximately 10^5 TCR templates per sample. Genomic DNA extracted from sorted T cells was used for TCRbeta CDR3 sequencing. Under the source paper's analysis protocol: The R programming language was used for clonal analysis of the TCRbeta CDR3 data. Alloreactive CD4+ and CD8+ clones were identified by comparing unstimulated samples to CFSE-low samples taken after the reaction. Regulatory or non-regulatory origin of alloreactive CD4+ clones was assigned by matching sequences to the sorted unstimulated Treg and non-Treg repertoires. TCRdb took this table from immuneACCESS and kept in-frame rearrangements with V and J called. Such tables lack part of the clones; where checked against another copy, unresolved V genes explain under half of the gap, and the rest is unexplained. V and J calls and clone size follow that table, whereas D and trimming were derived from the DNA. Within this sample are roughly 5,000 clones, with 50% of them counted one time only. The top ten constitute around 80% of the sample.

For 5 to 7 days, cells in the mixed lymphocyte reaction were kept in coculture at 37 degrees C. Responder PBMCs were labelled with CFSE and stimulator PBMCs with Violet Dye, then combined at a 1:1 ratio. TCRbeta CDR3 sequencing was performed on sorted unstimulated T cells and on proliferating T cells recovered from mixed lymphocyte reactions. Fresh whole blood from about eleven HLA-typed healthy donors served as the source for isolating PBMCs. For TCR sequencing, responder T cells that had proliferated and were CFSE-low were FACS-sorted once the mixed lymphocyte reaction was over. What the authors observed across the whole study: Siplizumab significantly lowered the cumulative frequency of alloreactive sequences that could be traced to unstimulated CD4+ memory T cells. Roughly 75-95% of proliferating CD4+ or CD8+ clones could not be assigned a naive or memory phenotype. Because sequences at frequencies below about 10^-5 were poorly captured, only a minor fraction of alloreactive clones could be mapped back to unstimulated subsets. No functional confirmation was obtained for the suppressive function of proliferating Tregs from siplizumab cultures. Among mappable alloreactive CD4+ clones, the Treg-derived fraction averaged about 75% with siplizumab versus 25% to 30% in control reactions. Greater diversity appeared to be present in unstimulated naive T cells than in memory T cells, and a substantial contribution to the alloresponse seemed to be made by naive cells.

The sequence was obtained from a human donor in good health; the cells came from an allogeneic mixed lymphocyte reaction. Some clones in this sample may be carry-over from other donors' samples. The chain is encoded by TRBV5-1 joined to TRBJ2-2, with 10 bases aligning to TRBD2. The specimen sequenced was CFSE-low (dividing) CD8+ T cells sorted from an allogeneic mixed lymphocyte reaction. CDR3 sequence: CASSLPVSGRGATGELFF. In nucleotides, the sequence is TGCGCCAGCAGCCTCCCCGTCAGCGGGAGGGGGGCGACCGGGGAGCTGTTTTTT. The reference TRBV5-1 and TRBJ2-2 proteins fill in what lies around the CDR3, so the full variable domain reads KAGVTQTPRYLIKTRGQQVTLSCSPISGHRSVSWYQQTPGQGLQFLFEYFSETQRNKGNFPGRFSGRQFSNSRSEMNVSTLELGDSALYLCASSLPVSGRGATGELFFGEGSRLTVL.